A single sample is the source of the 27 T cell receptor beta chains below, sequenced in a study of blood T cell repertoires in COVID-19 (dated by TCRdb to 2019 to 2021). The library was generated by the immunoSEQ multiplex PCR assay. Held by TCRdb, this immuneACCESS table contains in-frame sequences only and omits some clones. Under half of the omission traces to an unresolved V gene where checked; the cause of the rest is unknown. Counted in this sample were 140,000 or so clones; approximately 85% of them appeared once. The ten largest clones take up less than 2% of the sample. The material sequenced was peripheral blood. The source is a man between 65 and 79 years old with acute or convalescent COVID-19.

The chain has TRBV7-8 and TRBJ2-1; tentative D call: TRBD1 (5 bases). The germline V gene encodes CDR1 SGHVS and CDR2 FQNEAQ. Trimming shortened V by 5 bases and J by 2 bases, and 13 bases separated the two germline ends. The CDR3 loop spans 15 amino acids. The CDR3 DNA reads as TGTGCCAGCAGCAGACAGAGTATGACCTACAATGAGCAGTTCTTC. Translation gives CASSRQSMTYNEQFF.

The chain uses TRBV5-1 and TRBJ1-2, with 7 bases aligning to TRBD1. CDR1 is SGHRS, CDR2 YFSETQ, per germline. V lost 1 base and J lost 3; bases outside the gene matches: 3. The CDR3 runs 14 residues. DNA of the CDR3: TGCGCCAGCAGCTTGAAGGGGGCGGACTATGGCTACACCTTC. It translates to CASSLKGADYGYTF. Using reference TRBV5-1 and TRBJ1-2 for the parts outside the CDR3, the full variable domain is KAGVTQTPRYLIKTRGQQVTLSCSPISGHRSVSWYQQTPGQGLQFLFEYFSETQRNKGNFPGRFSGRQFSNSRSEMNVSTLELGDSALYLCASSLKGADYGYTFGSGTRLTVV.

The chain employs TRBV5-1 and TRBJ2-2; D is possibly TRBD1 (5 bases). In germline, CDR1 is SGHRS, CDR2 YFSETQ. The CDR3 is 16 residues long. The ends were cut back, 2 bases at V and 0 bases at J, with 11 bases in the middle. The CDR3 coding sequence is TGCGCCAGCAGCTTCTCAGGGATCCCGAACACCGGGGAGCTGTTTTTT. This sequence encodes CASSFSGIPNTGELFF.

This clone was seen a single time. CDR3 sequence: CASSSHRQSYEQYF. CDR3 DNA: TGTGCCAGCAGTTCCCATCGACAGTCCTACGAGCAGTACTTC. The chain couples TRBV27 to TRBJ2-7, with D possibly TRBD1 on 5 matching bases. This CDR3 comprises 14 residues. V lost 4 bases, J lost 1 base, and 11 bases lay in between. Per the germline V gene, CDR1 is MNHEY and CDR2 is SMNVEV (reference sequence).

The count of this clone is one. This chain uses TRBV5-6 with TRBJ2-1; D unclear. The CDR3 is made up of 12 amino acids. Trimming cost V 2 bases and J 8 bases, with 8 bases left between them. The V gene's germline CDR1 is SGHDT and CDR2 YYEEEE. As DNA, the CDR3 is TGTGCCAGCAGCTTCCGTATCGATGAGCAGTTCTTC. The encoded protein is CASSFRIDEQFF.

V usage is TRBV11-3 and J usage is TRBJ2-5; 11 bases fit TRBD2. Germline V gives CDR1 SGHNT, CDR2 YENEEA. With V trimmed by 0 bases and J by 4 bases, 16 bases remained unmatched. The CDR3 contains 20 residues. CDR3 protein: CASSLEFPGLAVRAGETQYF. The DNA of the CDR3 is TGTGCCAGCAGCTTAGAGTTTCCGGGACTAGCGGTCCGCGCAGGAGAGACCCAGTACTTC.

This clone was detected many times. This chain links TRBV6-1 with TRBJ2-1; 7 nucleotides line up with TRBD2. Germline V lookup: CDR1 MNHNS, CDR2 SASEGT. This CDR3 contains 16 residues. The trim removed 2 bases at V and 4 bases at J, leaving 8 bases unmatched. CDR3 DNA sequence: TGTGCCAGCAGTGAATTGAGCGGGACGGGGTACAATGAGCAGTTCTTC. Encoded protein: CASSELSGTGYNEQFF.

By its share, this clone is medium-sized (0.01 to 0.1%). The chain carries TRBV5-1 and TRBJ1-1, with TRBD1 as a possible D gene (5 bases). CDR1 and CDR2 (germline): SGHRS, YFSETQ. V dropped 8 bases and J dropped 1 base, with 12 bases sitting between them. This CDR3 has 13 amino acids. The CDR3 loop is CASAQVANTEAFF. As DNA, the CDR3 is TGCGCCAGTGCACAGGTCGCGAACACTGAAGCTTTCTTT.

This clone was seen only once. The chain combines TRBV27 with TRBJ2-1; 8 bases agree with TRBD2. The J segment lost 7 bases and the V segment lost 3 bases, leaving 2 bases of the junction unmatched. Germline V gives CDR1 MNHEY, CDR2 SMNVEV (reference sequence). This CDR3 has 13 amino acids. The CDR3 region is CASSFGGGNEQFF. CDR3 nucleotide sequence: TGTGCCAGCAGTTTCGGGGGGGGTAATGAGCAGTTCTTC.

The chain has TRBV3-1 (or the pseudogene TRBV3-2) and TRBJ2-1, with 9 bases fitting TRBD2. J gave up 6 bases and V 4 bases, and 16 bases lay outside the gene matches. The CDR3 has 18 amino acids. Germline values: CDR1 LGHDT, CDR2 YNNKEL (reference sequence). CDR3 residues: CASSLSKTSGPGLNEQFF. The CDR3 nucleotides are TGTGCCAGCAGCCTATCTAAAACTAGCGGGCCGGGGCTCAATGAGCAGTTCTTC.

V usage is TRBV7-9 and J usage is TRBJ2-5; 10 positions match TRBD1. Per the germline V gene, CDR1 is SEHNR and CDR2 is FQNEAQ (reference sequence). CDR3 length equals 17 residues. V lost 1 base to trimming and J lost 1 base; unmatched junction nucleotides: 6. The CDR3 DNA reads as TGTGCCAGCAGCTTAGGGACCGGGACAGGGGCCCAAGAGACCCAGTACTTC. Translating it yields CASSLGTGTGAQETQYF. Supplemented by reference TRBV7-9 and TRBJ2-5, the full variable domain reads DTGVSQNPRHKITKRGQNVTFRCDPISEHNRLYWYRQTLGQGPEFLTYFQNEAQLEKSRLLSDRFSAERPKGSFSTLEIQRTEQGDSAMYLCASSLGTGTGAQETQYFGPGTRLLVL.

The rearrangement links TRBV10-3 to TRBJ2-5; 7 positions match TRBD1. Looked up from germline, CDR1 is ENHRY and CDR2 is SYGVKD. The CDR3 covers 14 residues. With 4 bases clipped from V and 4 bases from J, the junction kept 6 bases outside the gene matches. The CDR3 DNA reads as TGTGCCATCAGTGCGAGACAGGGTACAGAGACCCAGTACTTC. Protein sequence: CAISARQGTETQYF.

The V call is TRBV7-2, the J call TRBJ1-6; 10 bases map to TRBD1. CDR3 size: 17 residues. J was trimmed by 5 bases and V by 5 bases; bases with no gene match: 9. Germline assignment: CDR1 SGHTA and CDR2 FQGNSA. CDR3 DNA sequence: TGTGCCAGCAGCCTCCGACAGGGGGCGCGGAATAATTCACCCCTCCACTTT. Its translation is CASSLRQGARNNSPLHF.

The rearrangement links TRBV27 to TRBJ2-7, with D possibly TRBD2 on 6 matching bases. V was clipped by 7 bases and J by 6 bases, with 19 bases between them. The V gene's germline CDR1 is MNHEY and CDR2 SMNVEV (reference sequence). The CDR3 runs 14 residues. CDR3 loop: CASKPLASVFEQYF. DNA for the CDR3: TGTGCCAGCAAGCCACTAGCTTCTGTCTTCGAGCAGTACTTC.

This clone was observed a single time. The genes are TRBV5-4 and TRBJ2-2; maybe TRBD2 (7 bases). Germline V CDR1 and CDR2: SGHNT, YYREEE (reference sequence). The CDR3 totals 15 residues. V lost 3 bases and J lost 7, with 16 bases in between. CDR3 loop: CASSSFGGPGGELFF. The CDR3 DNA sequence: TGTGCCAGCAGCTCCTTCGGGGGGCCCGGCGGGGAGCTGTTTTTT. Drawing the rest from reference TRBV5-4 and TRBJ2-2, the complete variable domain is ETGVTQSPTHLIKTRGQQVTLRCSSQSGHNTVSWYQQALGQGPQFIFQYYREEENGRGNFPPRFSGLQFPNYSSELNVNALELDDSALYLCASSSFGGPGGELFFGEGSRLTVL.

V usage is TRBV5-1 and J usage is TRBJ2-5; 9 positions agree with TRBD2. V lost 3 bases and J lost 5; bases outside the gene matches: 5. The germline CDR1 and CDR2 sequences are SGHRS and YFSETQ. The CDR3 runs to 14 residues. CDR3 loop: CASSSLAGEETQYF. Here the CDR3 DNA reads TGCGCCAGCAGCTCCTTAGCGGGAGAGGAGACCCAGTACTTC. The whole variable domain, filled in from reference TRBV5-1 and TRBJ2-5, reads KAGVTQTPRYLIKTRGQQVTLSCSPISGHRSVSWYQQTPGQGLQFLFEYFSETQRNKGNFPGRFSGRQFSNSRSEMNVSTLELGDSALYLCASSSLAGEETQYFGPGTRLLVL.

The chain is built from TRBV5-4 and TRBJ1-1; D is undetermined. Trimming removed 4 bases at V and 4 bases at J, with 8 bases between. CDR3 length: 12 amino acids. CDR1 and CDR2 (germline): SGHNT, YYREEE (reference sequence). CDR3 loop: CASSPTPTEAFF. The CDR3 DNA reads as TGTGCCAGCAGCCCGACTCCCACTGAAGCTTTCTTT.

V is TRBV5-1 and J is TRBJ2-5; TRBD2 matches 15 bases. The CDR3 covers 16 residues. CDR1 SGHRS and CDR2 YFSETQ come from the germline V gene. J gave up 2 bases and V 2 bases, and 1 base lay outside the gene matches. The CDR3 reads CASSFGTSGGQETQYF. DNA of the CDR3: TGCGCCAGCAGCTTCGGGACTAGCGGGGGGCAAGAGACCCAGTACTTC.

J is TRBJ2-3 and V is TRBV6-5; maybe TRBD1 (6 bases). V gave up 8 bases and J gave up 5 bases, with 14 bases separating them. In germline, CDR1 is MNHEY, CDR2 SVGAGI. This CDR3 is 13 amino acids long. The CDR3 is CASSGTGIDTQYF. In DNA, the CDR3 is TGTGCCAGCTCAGGAACAGGGATAGATACGCAGTATTTT.

V is TRBV24-1 and J is TRBJ2-3; TRBD1 might be the D (6 bases). The germline CDR1 and CDR2 sequences are KGHDR and SFDVKD. The germline V and J ends were trimmed by 8 bases and 2 bases, with 16 bases remaining between them. The CDR3 totals 15 residues. The CDR3 nucleotides are TGTGCCACCAACTCTGGGGGCCTCTCCACAGATACGCAGTATTTT. Amino acids: CATNSGGLSTDTQYF.

The V gene is TRBV29-1, the J gene TRBJ1-2, with D hard to call. V was shortened by 0 bases and J by 9 bases, with 11 bases between the two germline ends. The CDR3 spans 12 residues. Germline V gene data show CDR1 as SQVTM and CDR2 as ANQGSEA. Written as DNA, the CDR3 is TGCAGCGTTGAAGATCCCCCAGTTTGCTACACCTTC. Encoded protein: CSVEDPPVCYTF.

The chain combines TRBV20-1 with TRBJ2-7, with unresolved D. In germline, CDR1 is DFQATT, CDR2 SNEGSKA (reference sequence). Between the trimmed V and J ends, which lost 3 bases and 2 bases, there was a span of 11 bases. The CDR3 runs to 13 residues. CDR3 amino acids: CSASGGEPYEQYF. CDR3 coding DNA: TGCAGTGCTAGTGGCGGAGAACCCTACGAGCAGTACTTC.

J is TRBJ2-7 and V is TRBV15, with TRBD1 matching over 10 bases. The CDR3 is made up of 16 amino acids. Germline loops: CDR1 LNHNV, CDR2 YYDKDF (reference sequence). With 0 bases clipped from V and 4 bases from J, the junction kept 6 bases outside the gene matches. In nucleotides, the CDR3 is TGTGCCACCAGCAGAGACAGAGACAGGGGGCATTACGAGCAGTACTTC. Translating it yields CATSRDRDRGHYEQYF.

This clone was detected a few times. The chain uses TRBV6-1 and TRBJ1-2, with D possibly matching TRBD1 (6 bases). The germline CDR1 and CDR2 sequences are MNHNS and SASEGT. With 2 bases removed from V and 5 bases from J, the gap between germline ends came to 15 bases. The CDR3 extends over 15 amino acids. This CDR3 is CASSEFDGTPYGYTF. Here the CDR3 DNA reads TGTGCCAGCAGTGAATTCGACGGGACACCTTATGGCTACACCTTC.

This clone appeared a few times. The chain recombines TRBV11-2 with TRBJ1-6; no definite D call. The CDR3 is 14 amino acids. Germline CDR1 is SGHAT and CDR2 is FQNNGV. Trimming removed 1 base from V and 10 bases from J, with 11 bases in between. The CDR3 DNA is TGTGCCAGCAGCTTAGCGGCAGGTGGGTCACCCCTCCACTTT. Protein sequence: CASSLAAGGSPLHF. The variable domain in full, with the rest retrieved from reference TRBV11-2 and TRBJ1-6, is EAGVAQSPRYKIIEKRQSVAFWCNPISGHATLYWYQQILGQGPKLLIQFQNNGVVDDSQLPKDRFSAERLKGVDSTLKIQPAKLEDSAVYLCASSLAAGGSPLHFGNGTRLTVT.

V usage is TRBV19 and J usage is TRBJ2-7; D is possibly TRBD1 (5 bases). Trimming shortened V by 3 bases and J by 0 bases, and 6 bases separated the two germline ends. Germline V gene lookup returns CDR1 LNHDA and CDR2 SQIVND (reference sequence). The CDR3 has 13 amino acids. The CDR3 DNA follows: TGTGCCAGTAGTATGGGGCCCTCCTACGAGCAGTACTTC. It encodes CASSMGPSYEQYF.

The gene calls are TRBV10-2 and TRBJ2-5; 7 bases fit TRBD2. Germline loops: CDR1 WSHSY, CDR2 SAAADI. This CDR3 is built from 13 residues. V dropped 6 bases and J dropped 1; count of bases not matched to a gene: 2. The DNA of the CDR3 is TGCGCCAGCAGCTGGACTAGCCAAGAGACCCAGTACTTC. Translating it yields CASSWTSQETQYF.